The 19 T cell receptor beta chains presented below share a single source sample, sequenced in a study of human T cells and chemical hapten exposure. As to time point: patch test 1, 2 weeks after DPC sensitization. Documented treatment: therapeutic diphenylcyclopropenone sensitization with weekly scalp DPC. Via MiXCR, TCRdb re-called the RACE reads, giving one row per CDR3 protein. The sample has 55,000 to 85,000 distinct CDR3 sequences; roughly 9.2% are singletons. The specimen was whole blood, collected in connection with sensitization to the hapten diphenylcyclopropenone (DPC). The receptor source for this set is a woman aged 40 to 50 with alopecia areata. Some clones in this sample may be carry-over from other donors' samples.

This clonotype was seen ten or more times. V is TRBV4-3 and J is TRBJ1-2; 10 nucleotides align to TRBD1. Germline V gene lookup returns CDR1 LGHNA and CDR2 YSLEER. The CDR3 extends over 18 amino acids. With 1 base clipped from V and 3 bases from J, the junction kept 11 bases outside the gene matches. CDR3 bases: TGCGCCAGCAGCCAAGGGACAGGGGGGACTTCGGGTTACTATGGCTACACCTTC. Translating it yields CASSQGTGGTSGYYGYTF.

The gene calls are TRBV4-3 and TRBJ2-7; tentative D call: TRBD1 (6 bases). Trimming took off 1 base at V and 3 bases at J, with 25 bases between the two ends. Germline V gene data show CDR1 as LGHNA and CDR2 as YSLEER. This CDR3 contains 19 residues. The CDR3 is CASSQAGGCCRGLDYEQYF. CDR3 bases: TGCGCCAGCAGCCAAGCTGGGGGATGTTGCAGGGGCCTTGACTACGAGCAGTACTTC.

The chain is built from TRBV6-2 or TRBV6-3 and TRBJ2-3; D could derive from TRBD1 or TRBD2 (5 bases each). The V end lost 6 bases, the J end lost 4 bases, and 14 bases lay between the germline ends. The CDR3 runs 14 residues. Germline assignment: CDR1 MNHEY and CDR2 SVGEGT. In DNA form, the CDR3 reads TGTGCCAGCAGACCCCTGGGGGTCTCAGATACGCAGTATTTT. It yields the protein CASRPLGVSDTQYF.

A few counts support this clonotype. J is TRBJ2-1 and V is TRBV2, with 8 bases that match TRBD2. The CDR3 has 14 amino acids. CDR1 and CDR2 from the germline V gene are SNHLY and FYNNEI. V shed 6 bases and J 3 bases; nucleotides not matched to a gene: 4. CDR3 amino acids: CASRPGTSYNEQFF. The CDR3 DNA sequence: TGTGCCAGCAGGCCCGGGACTAGCTACAATGAGCAGTTCTTC.

This clonotype has at least ten counts. The rearrangement joins TRBV4-3 to TRBJ1-1; weak D call: TRBD1 (5 bases). This CDR3 has 15 amino acids. Germline CDR1 reads LGHNA; CDR2 reads YSLEER. The ends were cut back, 0 bases at V and 8 bases at J, with 16 bases in the middle. The CDR3 DNA reads TGCGCCAGCAGCCAAGAAAGGGGTATTATTTACGAAGCTTTCTTT. Its protein product is CASSQERGIIYEAFF.

This clonotype was seen ten or more times. The chain couples TRBV12-3 or TRBV12-4 to TRBJ2-2; D might be TRBD2 (6 bases). V lost 6 bases and J lost 4, with 12 bases in between. This CDR3 is built from 14 residues. In DNA, the CDR3 is TGTGCCAGCAGGTTCCCCGGGGGCACCGGGGAGCTGTTTTTT. This translates into CASRFPGGTGELFF.

The rearrangement uses TRBV6-5 and TRBJ1-2, with D possibly matching TRBD1 (6 bases). Trimming removed 5 bases at V and 8 bases at J, with 21 bases between. The CDR3 covers 15 residues. Germline CDR1 reads MNHEY; CDR2 reads SVGAGI. The CDR3 DNA reads as TGTGCCAGCAGTCGTGAAAGTTCAGGGGAGAACGGCTACACCTTC. Protein product: CASSRESSGENGYTF.

The gene calls are TRBV7-2 and TRBJ2-2, with a possible D match to TRBD2 (6 bases). CDR3 length equals 14 residues. Germline values: CDR1 SGHTA, CDR2 FQGNSA. V was pared by 5 bases and J by 6 bases, with 13 bases between. CDR3 bases: TGTGCCAGCAGCCAGATCAGGGAGGCCGGGGAGCTGTTTTTT. Translating it yields CASSQIREAGELFF.

The table lists this clonotype with many counts. The genes are TRBV7-9 and TRBJ2-1; 7 bases match TRBD1. V dropped 6 bases and J dropped 10; count of bases not matched to a gene: 12. The CDR3 is made up of 14 amino acids. Per the germline V gene, CDR1 is SEHNR and CDR2 is FQNEAQ (reference sequence). As DNA, the CDR3 is TGTGCCAGCAGTCCAGGACAGGTAGAGGGCGAGCAGTTCTTC. Translating it yields CASSPGQVEGEQFF.

This clonotype was counted at least ten times. The CDR3 loop is CASSQRVGSGANVLTF. CDR3 nucleotide sequence: TGCGCCAGCAGCCAAAGGGTTGGGTCGGGGGCCAACGTCCTGACTTTC. V and J are TRBV4-3 and TRBJ2-6; D ambiguous. The CDR3 contains 16 residues. Germline lookup yields CDR1 LGHNA and CDR2 YSLEER. Trimming shortened V by 2 bases and J by 4 bases, and 12 bases separated the two germline ends.

V and J are TRBV4-3 and TRBJ1-6, with unresolved D. This CDR3 is built from 14 residues. The V and J ends lost 0 bases and 10 bases respectively, with 10 bases between them. The V gene's germline CDR1 is LGHNA and CDR2 YSLEER. For the CDR3, the DNA is TGCGCCAGCAGCCAAGAGCCTGACGGATCACCCCTCCACTTT. As protein: CASSQEPDGSPLHF.

Ten or more counts support this clonotype. The chain links TRBV29-1 to TRBJ2-7; 8 nucleotides agree with TRBD1. Germline V lookup: CDR1 SQVTM, CDR2 ANQGSEA. The CDR3 is 14 residues long. The ends lost 4 bases at V and 9 bases at J; junction bases unmatched: 14. CDR3 amino acids: CSVVLRQGMAGQYF. The CDR3 nucleotides are TGCAGCGTTGTTCTGCGACAGGGGATGGCGGGGCAGTACTTC.

This clonotype was seen more than once but under ten times. The J gene is TRBJ2-3, the V gene TRBV20-1, with TRBD2 matching 9 bases. Germline V CDR1 and CDR2: DFQATT, SNEGSKA (reference sequence). The junction had 12 bases not matched to a gene; V was cut back by 6 bases and J by 5 bases. The CDR3 runs to 15 residues. CDR3 protein: CSAGLGGGAVDTQYF. CDR3 bases: TGCAGTGCCGGCCTCGGCGGGGGGGCGGTAGATACGCAGTATTTT.

This clonotype came up a few times. J is TRBJ1-2 and V is TRBV28; TRBD1 aligns across 10 bases. The CDR3 length is 14 residues. The V segment lost 6 bases and the J segment 2 bases; nucleotides outside the gene matches: 3. From germline, CDR1 is MDHEN and CDR2 SYDVKM. DNA for the CDR3: TGTGCCAGCAGCTGGGGACAGGGGAACTATGGCTACACCTTC. Translated, it gives CASSWGQGNYGYTF.

The sample holds a few counts of this clonotype. The junction does not match germline at one end; this may be a read error. The V and J genes are TRBV7-7 and TRBJ2-5; 8 bases map to TRBD2. CDR1 and CDR2 from the germline V gene are SSHAT and FNYEAQ (reference sequence). CDR3 length: 16 amino acids. As DNA, the CDR3 is TGTGCTAGCAGCTTACGGGAGGGGGGACCCGAAGAGACCCAGTACTTC. This codes for CASSLREGGPEETQYF.

This clonotype was seen many times. DNA for the CDR3: TGTGCCAGCAGCCCCCCCGGGACAGGGGGCAAAGATACGCAGTATTTT. It translates to CASSPPGTGGKDTQYF. The V and J genes are TRBV3-1 and TRBJ2-3; 12 bases are shared with TRBD1. Losses at the gene ends were 4 bases for V and 5 bases for J; bases not matched to a gene: 7. Looked up from germline, CDR1 is LGHDT and CDR2 is YNNKEL (reference sequence). The CDR3 totals 16 residues.

There are a few counts of this clonotype. This chain's CDR3 is CASSLSFHANYNEQFF. CDR3 DNA: TGTGCCAGCAGTTTATCGTTTCACGCGAACTACAATGAGCAGTTCTTC. The V gene is TRBV27, the J gene TRBJ2-1; no definite D call. This CDR3 region has 16 residues. The germline V gene has CDR1 MNHEY and CDR2 SMNVEV (reference sequence). With 0 bases removed from V and 3 bases from J, the gap between germline ends came to 12 bases.

Many counts were recorded for this clonotype. The J gene is TRBJ1-4, the V gene TRBV4-3; 10 nucleotides match TRBD1. Germline V gene lookup returns CDR1 LGHNA and CDR2 YSLEER. The CDR3 is 15 amino acids. V lost 0 bases to trimming and J lost 8 bases; unmatched junction nucleotides: 3. Here the CDR3 DNA reads TGCGCCAGCAGCCAAGATGCGGGACAGGGGGAAAAACTGTTTTTT. Protein: CASSQDAGQGEKLFF.

This clonotype was detected many times. The chain is built from TRBV7-2 and TRBJ2-1; TRBD1 might be the D (6 bases). The CDR3 spans 14 residues. CDR1 and CDR2 from the germline V gene are SGHTA and FQGNSA. V lost 7 bases and J 4 bases, leaving 14 bases between the germline ends. The CDR3 here is CASTPDRQYNEQFF. CDR3 bases: TGTGCCAGCACCCCGGACAGACAATACAATGAGCAGTTCTTC.